This passage covers 28 T cell receptor beta chains from one sample sequenced in a study of blood T cell repertoires in COVID-19. Method: immunoSEQ multiplex PCR; TCRdb's copy keeps in-frame clones and lacks some. The sample lists roughly 200,000 clones, 88% occurring once. The sequenced material came from peripheral blood. The receptors originated from a man aged 18 to 30 with active or convalescent COVID-19.

In its sample, this clone was seen once. The chain has TRBV7-8 and TRBJ2-1, with 12 nucleotides matching TRBD2. CDR3 length: 18 residues. After removal of 5 bases from V and 7 bases from J, the junction contained 15 bases not matched to a gene. Germline CDR1 and CDR2: SGHVS and FQNEAQ. The CDR3, as DNA: TGTGCCAGCAGCCCCAGACTAGCGGGGGCCTTGGGTTCAAATGAGCAGTTCTTC. The encoded protein is CASSPRLAGALGSNEQFF.

This chain joins TRBV11-3 and TRBJ2-1, with 13 bases aligning to TRBD2. The V gene's germline CDR1 is SGHNT and CDR2 YENEEA. V was pared by 3 bases and J by 6 bases, with 5 bases of the junction left unmatched. This CDR3 has 16 residues. CDR3 bases: TGTGCCAGCAGCTTTTCGGGACTAGCGGGACCCAATGAGCAGTTCTTC. The encoded protein is CASSFSGLAGPNEQFF.

This clone was seen only a few times. The chain combines TRBV24-1 with TRBJ1-4; D perhaps matches TRBD1 (6 bases). The V end was cut by 3 bases, the J end by 8 bases, with 6 bases between. The CDR3 loop spans 12 amino acids. Per the germline V gene, CDR1 is KGHDR and CDR2 is SFDVKD. CDR3 bases: TGTGCCACCAGTGATACAGGGGAAAAACTGTTTTTT. This codes for CATSDTGEKLFF.

This clone is a singleton in its sample. The J gene is TRBJ1-2, the V gene TRBV4-1, with 9 bases lining up with TRBD1. V lost 9 bases and J lost 4; bases outside the gene matches: 9. This CDR3 comprises 14 residues. Looked up from germline, CDR1 is MGHRA and CDR2 is YSYEKL. Here the CDR3 reads CASSQQGASYGYTF. DNA of the CDR3: TGCGCCAGTTCGCAACAGGGGGCGAGCTATGGCTACACCTTC.

This chain uses TRBV5-5 with TRBJ2-5, with D possibly TRBD2 on 5 matching bases. Trimming took 0 bases from V and 5 from J, leaving 11 bases between them. Per germline, CDR1 SGHKS and CDR2 YYEKEE (reference sequence). This CDR3 region has 14 residues. In nucleotides, the CDR3 is TGTGCCAGCAGCTTGGTGGTCCGAGGGGAGACCCAGTACTTC. Protein: CASSLVVRGETQYF. Complete variable domain (other parts from reference TRBV5-5 and TRBJ2-5): DAGVTQSPTHLIKTRGQQVTLRCSPISGHKSVSWYQQVLGQGPQFIFQYYEKEERGRGNFPDRFSARQFPNYSSELNVNALLLGDSALYLCASSLVVRGETQYFGPGTRLLVL.

The CDR3 coding sequence is TGTGCCAGCAGCTCGGGACTAGCGGGAGGTACCACAGATACGCAGTATTTT. This gives the protein CASSSGLAGGTTDTQYF. The rearrangement uses TRBV11-2 and TRBJ2-3; 15 positions agree with TRBD2. The V gene's germline CDR1 is SGHAT and CDR2 FQNNGV. V lost 4 bases to trimming and J lost 2 bases; unmatched junction nucleotides: 4. The CDR3 has 17 residues.

The rearrangement joins TRBV3-1 (or the pseudogene TRBV3-2) to TRBJ2-5, with D possibly being TRBD2 (6 bases). Germline V lookup: CDR1 LGHDT, CDR2 YNNKEL (reference sequence). The CDR3 is 16 residues long. Trimming shortened V by 0 bases and J by 6 bases, and 17 bases separated the two germline ends. The CDR3 DNA sequence: TGTGCCAGCAGCCAAGAAGGCCCTATCGGCGGGAAGACCCAGTACTTC. It specifies CASSQEGPIGGKTQYF.

The chain recombines TRBV5-4 with TRBJ1-1; D is unclear. The germline V gene has CDR1 SGHNT and CDR2 YYREEE (reference sequence). Trimming stripped 4 bases from V and 7 bases from J, with 17 bases between. CDR3 size: 14 residues. As DNA, the CDR3 is TGTGCCAGCAGCCCAGGTTTCGTTTCAGGTGAAGCTTTCTTT. Its translation: CASSPGFVSGEAFF.

The chain couples TRBV19 to TRBJ2-1, with 9 bases identical to TRBD2. Germline V CDR1 and CDR2: LNHDA, SQIVND (reference sequence). The J segment lost 4 bases and the V segment lost 3 bases, leaving 4 bases of the junction unmatched. The length of the CDR3 is 15 residues. The CDR3 DNA follows: TGTGCCAGTAGTATCGGCGGGAGGGTTTACAATGAGCAGTTCTTC. Translated, it gives CASSIGGRVYNEQFF. The full variable domain, in which reference TRBV19 and TRBJ2-1 provide the parts outside the CDR3, is DGGITQSPKYLFRKEGQNVTLSCEQNLNHDAMYWYRQDPGQGLRLIYYSQIVNDFQKGDIAEGYSVSREKKESFPLTVTSAQKNPTAFYLCASSIGGRVYNEQFFGPGTRLTVL.

The V and J genes are TRBV5-6 and TRBJ1-1; D not certain. Trimming stripped 0 bases from V and 1 base from J, with 10 bases between. CDR1 is SGHDT and CDR2 is YYEEEE in the germline V gene. The CDR3 is 15 residues long. The CDR3 bases are TGTGCCAGCAGCTTGGTAAGAGTAGCGAACACTGAAGCTTTCTTT. It encodes CASSLVRVANTEAFF.

This chain uses TRBV5-1 with TRBJ2-1, with unresolved D. This CDR3 has 14 residues. Trimming removed 1 base at V and 5 bases at J, with 10 bases between. Germline CDR1 SGHRS, CDR2 YFSETQ. CDR3: CASSLSMADNEQFF. Written as DNA, the CDR3 is TGCGCCAGCAGCTTGTCGATGGCGGACAATGAGCAGTTCTTC.

The V gene is TRBV7-9, the J gene TRBJ2-5, with D hard to call. The CDR3 totals 12 residues. The germline V gene encodes CDR1 SEHNR and CDR2 FQNEAQ (reference sequence). Between the trimmed V and J ends, which lost 8 bases and 5 bases, there was a span of 12 bases. CDR3 amino acids: CASARLGETQYF. The CDR3 region has the DNA TGTGCCAGCGCTCGACTCGGGGAGACCCAGTACTTC.

This clone was seen once. V gene TRBV14 combines with J gene TRBJ2-5; D is unclear. V was shortened by 0 bases and J by 5 bases, with 13 bases between the two germline ends. Germline CDR1 and CDR2: SGHDN and FVKESK. CDR3 length: 15 residues. CDR3 DNA sequence: TGTGCCAGCAGCCAAGAGAGTGCAAGAATGGAGACCCAGTACTTC. This gives the protein CASSQESARMETQYF.

This chain connects TRBV29-1 to TRBJ2-7; 8 nucleotides align to TRBD1. With 1 base clipped from V and 3 bases from J, the junction kept 5 bases outside the gene matches. The V gene's germline CDR1 is SQVTM and CDR2 ANQGSEA. There are 14 residues in the CDR3. CDR3 in amino acids: CSVEAAGQGYEQYF. For the CDR3, the DNA is TGCAGCGTTGAAGCTGCTGGACAGGGCTACGAGCAGTACTTC.

This clone was detected a few times. The chain is built from TRBV28 and TRBJ1-1, with TRBD1 as a possible D gene (6 bases). V lost 2 bases and J lost 4, with 14 bases in between. This CDR3 is built from 15 residues. In germline, CDR1 is MDHEN, CDR2 SYDVKM. CDR3 region: CASSLRLTGLTEAFF. The CDR3 DNA is TGTGCCAGCAGTTTAAGGCTCACAGGGCTCACTGAAGCTTTCTTT.

This rearrangement joins TRBV19 to TRBJ2-2; 8 nucleotides match TRBD2. Germline assignment: CDR1 LNHDA and CDR2 SQIVND (reference sequence). The CDR3 spans 15 residues. The trim removed 10 bases at V and 2 bases at J, leaving 9 bases unmatched. The CDR3 region is CATTSGGFNTGELFF. In DNA form, the CDR3 reads TGTGCCACGACAAGCGGGGGCTTCAACACCGGGGAGCTGTTTTTT.

V is TRBV11-1 and J is TRBJ2-1; no reliable D call. V lost 3 bases to trimming and J lost 8 bases, with 8 bases between them. The germline gives CDR1 SGHAT, CDR2 FQDESV (reference sequence). The CDR3 runs to 12 residues. The CDR3 coding sequence is TGTGCCAGCAGCTTTTTGAGCGATGAGCAGTTCTTC. Protein product: CASSFLSDEQFF.

The rearrangement links TRBV19 to TRBJ2-1; D is ambiguous. CDR3 length: 14 residues. Deletions cut 7 bases from V and 0 bases from J, with 10 bases between. CDR1 and CDR2 from the germline V gene are LNHDA and SQIVND (reference sequence). CDR3 protein: CASNVASSYNEQFF. CDR3 nucleotide sequence: TGTGCCAGTAACGTGGCCAGCTCCTACAATGAGCAGTTCTTC.

The CDR3 region is CASSSTSGDYNEQFF. In nucleotides, the CDR3 is TGTGCCAGCAGCTCCACTAGCGGGGATTACAATGAGCAGTTCTTC. The chain couples TRBV5-6 to TRBJ2-1; 10 bases are shared with TRBD2. Trimming at V came to 3 bases and at J to 4 bases, leaving 4 bases not matched to a gene. Germline CDR1 and CDR2: SGHDT and YYEEEE. CDR3 length equals 15 residues. Supplemented by reference TRBV5-6 and TRBJ2-1, the full variable domain reads DAGVTQSPTHLIKTRGQQVTLRCSPKSGHDTVSWYQQALGQGPQFIFQYYEEEERQRGNFPDRFSGHQFPNYSSELNVNALLLGDSALYLCASSSTSGDYNEQFFGPGTRLTVL.

The rearrangement uses TRBV18 and TRBJ1-3, with a tentative D call TRBD1 (5 bases). V was clipped by 0 bases and J by 4 bases, with 10 bases between them. Germline V gene lookup returns CDR1 KGHSH and CDR2 LQKENI. The CDR3 sequence is 15 residues long. The CDR3 coding sequence is TGTGCCAGCTCACCACCTTCCCAGGGAGGAAACACCATATATTTT. Residues: CASSPPSQGGNTIYF.

This clone was recorded only once. The chain recombines TRBV7-3 with TRBJ2-3, with D perhaps matching TRBD2 (5 bases). Per germline, CDR1 SGHTA and CDR2 FQGTGA. V gave up 5 bases and J gave up 0 bases, with 9 bases separating them. The CDR3 loop spans 14 amino acids. The CDR3 spells CASSPTGSTDTQYF. In DNA, the CDR3 is TGTGCCAGCAGCCCTACGGGGAGCACAGATACGCAGTATTTT. The full variable domain, rest sourced from reference TRBV7-3 and TRBJ2-3, is GAGVSQTPSNKVTEKGKYVELRCDPISGHTALYWYRQSLGQGPEFLIYFQGTGAADDSGLPNDRFFAVRPEGSVSTLKIQRTERGDSAVYLCASSPTGSTDTQYFGPGTRLTVL.

This chain joins TRBV6-5 and TRBJ2-1; D ambiguous. Germline values: CDR1 MNHEY, CDR2 SVGAGI. V was clipped by 8 bases and J by 0 bases, with 11 bases between them. The CDR3 is 14 residues long. The CDR3 spells CASHRRSSYNEQFF. The CDR3 DNA reads TGTGCCAGCCATCGGAGAAGCTCCTACAATGAGCAGTTCTTC.

By share of the sample, this clone is medium-sized. This chain connects TRBV6-6 to TRBJ2-7; D is perhaps TRBD1 (6 bases). The CDR3 has 16 residues. Germline loops: CDR1 MNHNY, CDR2 SVGAGI (reference sequence). V gave up 2 bases and J gave up 1 base, with 15 bases separating them. CDR3 region: CASSYGTYGKSYEQYF. The CDR3 nucleotides are TGTGCCAGCAGTTACGGGACATACGGGAAATCCTACGAGCAGTACTTC.

The chain recombines TRBV27 with TRBJ2-3; 10 nucleotides line up with TRBD1. The ends lost 6 bases at V and 10 bases at J; junction bases unmatched: 7. This CDR3 region has 13 residues. CDR1 and CDR2 from the germline V gene are MNHEY and SMNVEV (reference sequence). The CDR3 region is CASRDRGLRAQYF. The CDR3 DNA reads as TGTGCCAGCAGAGACAGGGGGCTAAGAGCGCAGTATTTT.

V usage is TRBV19 and J usage is TRBJ1-5; D is uncertain. Trimming cost V 3 bases and J 0 bases, with 9 bases left between them. CDR3 length equals 15 residues. The germline V gene encodes CDR1 LNHDA and CDR2 SQIVND (reference sequence). The CDR3 protein is CASSIKGDSNQPQHF. The CDR3, as DNA: TGTGCCAGTAGTATTAAGGGAGATAGCAATCAGCCCCAGCATTTT.

The chain uses TRBV18 and TRBJ2-7, with TRBD1 as a possible D gene (5 bases). The CDR3 length is 14 residues. The V and J ends lost 4 bases and 3 bases respectively, with 13 bases between them. Looked up from germline, CDR1 is KGHSH and CDR2 is LQKENI. The CDR3 loop is CASSLSSDSYEQYF. CDR3 bases: TGTGCCAGCTCACTTTCGTCCGACAGCTACGAGCAGTACTTC. Variable domain in full (rest from reference TRBV18 and TRBJ2-7): NAGVMQNPRHLVRRRGQEARLRCSPMKGHSHVYWYRQLPEEGLKFMVYLQKENIIDESGMPKERFSAEFPKEGPSILRIQQVVRGDSAAYFCASSLSSDSYEQYFGPGTRLTVT.

This clone was found once. The chain joins TRBV7-8 to TRBJ2-3, with D uncertain. The CDR3 runs to 15 residues. Germline V lookup: CDR1 SGHVS, CDR2 FQNEAQ. V lost 5 bases to trimming and J lost 0 bases, with 12 bases between them. CDR3 protein: CASSLNSRSTDTQYF. In DNA form, the CDR3 reads TGTGCCAGCAGCCTGAATTCCAGAAGCACAGATACGCAGTATTTT.

The chain couples TRBV15 to TRBJ2-2, with 8 bases fitting TRBD2. Trimming at V came to 6 bases and at J to 3 bases, leaving 6 bases not matched to a gene. The CDR3 sequence is 15 residues long. Germline assignment: CDR1 LNHNV and CDR2 YYDKDF (reference sequence). The CDR3 DNA follows: TGTGCCACCAGAGGGCGGGAGGCCCACACCGGGGAGCTGTTTTTT. It translates to CATRGREAHTGELFF.